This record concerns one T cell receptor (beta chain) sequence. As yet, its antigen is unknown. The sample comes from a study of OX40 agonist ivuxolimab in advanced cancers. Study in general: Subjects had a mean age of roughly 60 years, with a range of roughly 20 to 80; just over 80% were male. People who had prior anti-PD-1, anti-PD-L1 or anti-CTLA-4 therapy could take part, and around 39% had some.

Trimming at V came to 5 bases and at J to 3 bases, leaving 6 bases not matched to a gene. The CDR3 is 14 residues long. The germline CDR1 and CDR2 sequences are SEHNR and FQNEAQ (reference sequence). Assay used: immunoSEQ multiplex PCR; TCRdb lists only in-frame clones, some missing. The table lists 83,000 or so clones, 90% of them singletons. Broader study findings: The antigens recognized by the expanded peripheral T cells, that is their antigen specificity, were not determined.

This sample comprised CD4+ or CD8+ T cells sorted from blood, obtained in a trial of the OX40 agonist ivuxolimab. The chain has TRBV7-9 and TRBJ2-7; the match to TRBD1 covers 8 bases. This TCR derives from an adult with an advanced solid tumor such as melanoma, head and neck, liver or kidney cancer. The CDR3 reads CASSMAGGDYEQYF. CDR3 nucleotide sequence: TGTGCCAGCAGCATGGCAGGGGGCGACTACGAGCAGTACTTC. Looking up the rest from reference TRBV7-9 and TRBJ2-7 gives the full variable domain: DTGVSQNPRHKITKRGQNVTFRCDPISEHNRLYWYRQTLGQGPEFLTYFQNEAQLEKSRLLSDRFSAERPKGSFSTLEIQRTEQGDSAMYLCASSMAGGDYEQYFGPGTRLTVT.